Listed below are T cell receptor beta chains from one sample, sequenced in a study of T cell responses to AZD1222 COVID-19 vaccine. Libraries were prepared by immunoSEQ multiplex PCR; TCRdb keeps only in-frame clonotypes and omits some of them. The sample includes about 160,000 clones, 90% of them seen just once. Material: peripheral blood, obtained 28 days after the second AZD1222 dose. Receptor source: an adult who received the AZD1222 COVID-19 vaccine. Both conserved end residues are part of each CDR3. The D gene is left open where the match is weak. Some rows mark clone size as missing; the rest say once, few, many or name a class of expanded clone.

clone size	J gene	D gene	V gene	CDR3 protein	CDR3 DNA
NA	TRBJ2-5	NA	TRBV3-1/TRBV3-2	CASSQGGLQETQYF	TGTGCCAGCAGCCAAGGAGGACTACAAGAGACCCAGTACTTC
NA	TRBJ1-6	TRBD1	TRBV6-6	CASSPQPPGQGYLPLHF	TGTGCCAGCAGTCCCCAACCTCCGGGACAGGGTTACCTACCCCTCCACTTT
NA	TRBJ2-2	NA	TRBV4-2	CASSQESGGELFF	TGTGCCAGCAGCCAAGAAAGTGGAGGGGAGCTGTTTTTT
NA	TRBJ2-3	TRBD2	TRBV5-1	CASRREVPGDTQYF	TGCGCCAGCAGGCGGGAGGTCCCGGGGGATACGCAGTATTTT
once	TRBJ1-4	TRBD1	TRBV2	CASSRGTGNEKLFF	TGTGCCAGCAGCCGCGGGACAGGCAATGAAAAACTGTTTTTT
NA	TRBJ1-4	NA	TRBV21-1	CASSKGAGGGREKLFF	TGTGCCAGCAGCAAAGGAGCGGGGGGAGGAAGGGAAAAACTGTTTTTT
NA	TRBJ2-7	TRBD1	TRBV30	CAWGLGTAISYEQYF	TGTGCCTGGGGGCTAGGGACAGCCATTTCCTACGAGCAGTACTTC
NA	TRBJ1-2	NA	TRBV27	CASSIRQGFNYGYTF	TGTGCCAGCAGTATAAGGCAGGGCTTTAACTATGGCTACACCTTC
once	TRBJ2-3	NA	TRBV18	CASSTAAGTDTQYF	TGTGCCAGCTCGACGGCTGCGGGCACAGATACGCAGTATTTT
NA	TRBJ2-5	NA	TRBV21-1	CASSKEWEKRPQETQYF	TGTGCCAGCAGCAAAGAATGGGAAAAACGGCCCCAAGAGACCCAGTACTTC
NA	TRBJ1-5	NA	TRBV19	CASSIVQDRKPQHF	TGTGCCAGTAGTATAGTTCAGGACCGCAAGCCCCAGCATTTT
NA	TRBJ2-7	NA	TRBV15	CATSSESKSYEQYF	TGTGCCACCAGCAGCGAGAGTAAGTCCTACGAGCAGTACTTC
NA	TRBJ1-2	NA	TRBV6-5	CASSPSTPNYGYTF	TGTGCCAGCAGCCCCTCCACACCTAACTATGGCTACACCTTC
NA	TRBJ1-2	NA	TRBV3-1/TRBV3-2	CASSQDGRYGYTF	TGTGCCAGCAGTCAGGACGGCCGCTATGGCTACACCTTC
NA	TRBJ2-3	NA	TRBV18	CASSPLPAPDTQYF	TGTGCCAGCTCACCTCTACCCGCCCCAGATACGCAGTATTTT
NA	TRBJ1-1	TRBD1	TRBV30	CAWNRDSLNTEAFF	TGTGCCTGGAACCGGGACAGTTTGAACACTGAAGCTTTCTTT
NA	TRBJ2-7	NA	TRBV2	CASTREGGAYEQYF	TGTGCCAGCACGCGTGAGGGAGGAGCCTACGAGCAGTACTTC
NA	TRBJ2-5	NA	TRBV29-1	CSVEAGTARKESQYF	TGCAGCGTTGAAGCCGGGACTGCCCGTAAAGAGAGCCAGTACTTC
NA	TRBJ2-7	TRBD2	TRBV27	CASSLRIGREASYEQYF	TGTGCCAGCAGTTTAAGGATTGGGCGGGAGGCTTCCTACGAGCAGTACTTC
NA	TRBJ1-1	NA	TRBV30	CAWSVLGGNTEAFF	TGTGCCTGGAGTGTACTAGGGGGGAACACTGAAGCTTTCTTT
NA	TRBJ1-2	TRBD1	TRBV7-9	CASSLQTKDRVWGYTF	TGTGCCAGCAGCTTACAAACGAAGGACAGGGTGTGGGGCTACACCTTC
NA	TRBJ1-5	NA	TRBV2	CASSNRFDPDYSNQPQHF	TGTGCCAGCAGTAACAGGTTCGATCCCGACTATAGCAATCAGCCCCAGCATTTT
NA	TRBJ1-5	NA	TRBV7-2	CASSLISGQAQHF	TGTGCCAGCAGCTTAATCAGCGGCCAGGCCCAGCATTTT